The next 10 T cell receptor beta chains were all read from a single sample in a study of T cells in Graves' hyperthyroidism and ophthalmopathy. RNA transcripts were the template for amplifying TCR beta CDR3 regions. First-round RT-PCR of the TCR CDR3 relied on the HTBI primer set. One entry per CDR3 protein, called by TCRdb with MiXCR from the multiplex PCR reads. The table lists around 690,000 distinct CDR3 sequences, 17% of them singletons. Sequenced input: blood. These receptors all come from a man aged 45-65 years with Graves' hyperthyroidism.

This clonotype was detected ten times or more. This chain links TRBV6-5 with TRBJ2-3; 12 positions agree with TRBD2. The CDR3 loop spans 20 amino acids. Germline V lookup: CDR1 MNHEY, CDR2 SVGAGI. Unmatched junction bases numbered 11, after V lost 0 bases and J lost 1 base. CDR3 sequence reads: CASSYSTSGSNGFGTDTQYF. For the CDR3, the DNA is TGTGCCAGCAGTTACTCGACTAGCGGGAGTAACGGGTTCGGCACAGATACGCAGTATTTT.

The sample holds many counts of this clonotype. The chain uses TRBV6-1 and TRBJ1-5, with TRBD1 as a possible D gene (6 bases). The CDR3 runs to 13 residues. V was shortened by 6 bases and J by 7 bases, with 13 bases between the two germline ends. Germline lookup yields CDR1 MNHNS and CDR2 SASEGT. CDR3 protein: CASRLAGEQPQHF. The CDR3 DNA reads TGTGCCAGCAGATTGGCAGGGGAACAGCCCCAGCATTTT.

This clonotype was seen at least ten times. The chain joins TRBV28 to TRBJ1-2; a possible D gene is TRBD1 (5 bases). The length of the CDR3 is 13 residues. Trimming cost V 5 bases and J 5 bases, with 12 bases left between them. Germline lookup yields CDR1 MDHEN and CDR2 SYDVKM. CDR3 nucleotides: TGTGCCAGCAGTATAGGAGAGGGGTATGGCTACACCTTC. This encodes CASSIGEGYGYTF.

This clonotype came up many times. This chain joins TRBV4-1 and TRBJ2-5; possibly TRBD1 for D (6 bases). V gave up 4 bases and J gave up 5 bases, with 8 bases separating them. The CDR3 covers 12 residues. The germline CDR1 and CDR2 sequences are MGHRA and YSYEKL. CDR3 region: CASSRTDETQYF. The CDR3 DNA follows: TGCGCCAGCAGCCGGACAGACGAGACCCAGTACTTC.

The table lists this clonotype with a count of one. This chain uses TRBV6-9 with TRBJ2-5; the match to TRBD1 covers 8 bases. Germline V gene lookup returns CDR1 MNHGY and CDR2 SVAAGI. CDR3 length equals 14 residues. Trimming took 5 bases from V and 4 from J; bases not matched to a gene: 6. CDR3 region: CASSIGQGGETQYF. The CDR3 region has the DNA TGTGCCAGCAGTATTGGACAGGGAGGAGAGACCCAGTACTTC.

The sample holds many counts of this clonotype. The DNA for the CDR3 is TGTGCCAGTAGTACCCTAGGGGGGGCGGGAAGCAATCAGCCCCAGCATTTT. Residues: CASSTLGGAGSNQPQHF. V is TRBV19 and J is TRBJ1-5; TRBD1 might be the D (6 bases). Trimming pared 4 bases from V and 1 base from J, leaving 17 bases between. The germline V gene has CDR1 LNHDA and CDR2 SQIVND (reference sequence). The CDR3 runs to 17 residues.

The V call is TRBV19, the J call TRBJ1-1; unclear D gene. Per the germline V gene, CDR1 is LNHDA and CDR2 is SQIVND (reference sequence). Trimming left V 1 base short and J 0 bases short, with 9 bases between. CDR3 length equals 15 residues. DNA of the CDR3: TGTGCCAGTAGTATAGTTGCGGCTTTGAACACTGAAGCTTTCTTT. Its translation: CASSIVAALNTEAFF.

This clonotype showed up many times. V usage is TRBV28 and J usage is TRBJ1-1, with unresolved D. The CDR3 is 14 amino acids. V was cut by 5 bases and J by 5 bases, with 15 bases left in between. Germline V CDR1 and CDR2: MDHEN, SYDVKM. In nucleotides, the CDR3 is TGTGCCAGCAGTCCACCAAACTGGAGGACTGAAGCTTTCTTT. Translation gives CASSPPNWRTEAFF.

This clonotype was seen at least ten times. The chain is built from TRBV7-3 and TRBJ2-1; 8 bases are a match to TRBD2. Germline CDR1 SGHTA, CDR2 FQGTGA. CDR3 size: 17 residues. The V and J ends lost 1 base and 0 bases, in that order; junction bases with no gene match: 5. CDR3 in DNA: TGTGCCAGCAGCTTAAAGGTGCGGGAGGCCTCCTACAATGAGCAGTTCTTC. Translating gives CASSLKVREASYNEQFF.

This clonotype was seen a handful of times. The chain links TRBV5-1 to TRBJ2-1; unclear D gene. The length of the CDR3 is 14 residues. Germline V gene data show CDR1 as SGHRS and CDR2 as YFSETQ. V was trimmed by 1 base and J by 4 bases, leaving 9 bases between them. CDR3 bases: TGCGCCAGCAGCTTGTACAGTAAATACAATGAGCAGTTCTTC. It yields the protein CASSLYSKYNEQFF.